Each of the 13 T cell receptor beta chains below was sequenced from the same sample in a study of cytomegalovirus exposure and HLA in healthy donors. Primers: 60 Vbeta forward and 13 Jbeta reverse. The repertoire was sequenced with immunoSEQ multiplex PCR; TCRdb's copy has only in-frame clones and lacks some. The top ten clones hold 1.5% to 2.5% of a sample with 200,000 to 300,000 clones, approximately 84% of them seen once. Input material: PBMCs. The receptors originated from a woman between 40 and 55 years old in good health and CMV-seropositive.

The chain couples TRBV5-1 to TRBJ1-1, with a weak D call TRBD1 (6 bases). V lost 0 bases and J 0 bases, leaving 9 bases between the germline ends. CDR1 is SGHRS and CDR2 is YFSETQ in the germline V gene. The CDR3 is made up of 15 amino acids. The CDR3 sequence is CASSLAQGMNTEAFF. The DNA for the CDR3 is TGCGCCAGCAGCTTGGCCCAGGGGATGAACACTGAAGCTTTCTTT.

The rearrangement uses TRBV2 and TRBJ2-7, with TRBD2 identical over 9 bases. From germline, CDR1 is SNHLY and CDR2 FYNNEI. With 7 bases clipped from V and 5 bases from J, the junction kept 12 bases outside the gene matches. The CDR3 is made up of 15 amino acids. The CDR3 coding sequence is TGTGCCAGCACCCCCGGGCGGGAGGGCCCAAACGAGCAGTACTTC. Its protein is CASTPGREGPNEQYF. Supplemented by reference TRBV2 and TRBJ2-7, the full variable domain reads EPEVTQTPSHQVTQMGQEVILRCVPISNHLYFYWYRQILGQKVEFLVSFYNNEISEKSEIFDDQFSVERPDGSNFTLKIRSTKLEDSAMYFCASTPGREGPNEQYFGPGTRLTVT.

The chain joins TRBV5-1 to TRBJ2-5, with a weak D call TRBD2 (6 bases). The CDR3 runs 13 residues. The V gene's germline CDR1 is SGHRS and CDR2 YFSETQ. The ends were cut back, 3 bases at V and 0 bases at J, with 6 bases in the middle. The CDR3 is CASSWTNQETQYF. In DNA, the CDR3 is TGCGCCAGCAGCTGGACTAACCAAGAGACCCAGTACTTC.

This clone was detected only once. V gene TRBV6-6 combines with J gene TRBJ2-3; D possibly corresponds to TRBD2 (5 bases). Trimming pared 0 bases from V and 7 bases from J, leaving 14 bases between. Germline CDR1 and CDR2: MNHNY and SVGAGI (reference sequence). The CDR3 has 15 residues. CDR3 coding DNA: TGTGCCAGCAGTTACTCGCAATTAGCGCGAAATACGCAGTATTTT. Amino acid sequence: CASSYSQLARNTQYF.

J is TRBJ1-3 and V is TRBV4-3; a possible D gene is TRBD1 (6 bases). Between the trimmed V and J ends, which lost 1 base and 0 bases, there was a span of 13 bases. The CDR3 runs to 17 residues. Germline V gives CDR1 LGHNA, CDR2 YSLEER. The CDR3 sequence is CASSQVRGQLSGNTIYF. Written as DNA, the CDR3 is TGCGCCAGCAGCCAAGTCAGAGGACAGCTCTCTGGAAACACCATATATTTT.

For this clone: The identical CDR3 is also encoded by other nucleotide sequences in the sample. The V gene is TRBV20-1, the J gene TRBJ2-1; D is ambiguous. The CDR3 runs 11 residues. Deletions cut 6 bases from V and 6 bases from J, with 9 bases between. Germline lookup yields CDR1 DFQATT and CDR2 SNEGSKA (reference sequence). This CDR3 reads CSAPSGNEQFF. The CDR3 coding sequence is TGCAGTGCCCCGTCCGGCAATGAGCAGTTCTTC.

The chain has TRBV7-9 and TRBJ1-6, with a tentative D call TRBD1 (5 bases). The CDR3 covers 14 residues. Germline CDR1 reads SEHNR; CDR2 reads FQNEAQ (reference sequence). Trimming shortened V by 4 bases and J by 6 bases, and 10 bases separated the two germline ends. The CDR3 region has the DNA TGTGCCAGCAGCTACCCCGGGGGTAATTCACCCCTCCACTTT. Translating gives CASSYPGGNSPLHF.

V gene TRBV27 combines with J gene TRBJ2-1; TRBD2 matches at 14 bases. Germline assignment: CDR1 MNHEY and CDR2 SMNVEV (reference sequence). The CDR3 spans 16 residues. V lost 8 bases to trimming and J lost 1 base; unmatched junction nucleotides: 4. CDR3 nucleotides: TGTGCCAGCGGACTAGCGGGAGGTTTATCCTACAATGAGCAGTTCTTC. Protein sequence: CASGLAGGLSYNEQFF.

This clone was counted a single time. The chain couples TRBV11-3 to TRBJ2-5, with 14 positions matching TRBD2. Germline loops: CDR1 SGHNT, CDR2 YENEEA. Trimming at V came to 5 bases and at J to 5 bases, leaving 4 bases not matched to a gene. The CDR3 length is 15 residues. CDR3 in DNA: TGTGCCAGCAGCACGGGACTAGCGGGAGTGGAGACCCAGTACTTC. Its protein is CASSTGLAGVETQYF.

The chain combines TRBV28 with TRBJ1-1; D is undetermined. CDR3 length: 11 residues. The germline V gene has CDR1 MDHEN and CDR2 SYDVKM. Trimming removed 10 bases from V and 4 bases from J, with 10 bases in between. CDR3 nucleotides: TGTGCCACCCGAGATGGCACTGAAGCTTTCTTT. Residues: CATRDGTEAFF.

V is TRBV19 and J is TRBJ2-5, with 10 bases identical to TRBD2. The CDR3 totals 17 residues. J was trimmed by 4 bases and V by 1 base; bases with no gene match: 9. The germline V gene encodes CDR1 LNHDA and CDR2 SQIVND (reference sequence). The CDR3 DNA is TGTGCCAGTAGTATAGGAGGAATAGCGGGAGGAATAGAGACCCAGTACTTC. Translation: CASSIGGIAGGIETQYF.

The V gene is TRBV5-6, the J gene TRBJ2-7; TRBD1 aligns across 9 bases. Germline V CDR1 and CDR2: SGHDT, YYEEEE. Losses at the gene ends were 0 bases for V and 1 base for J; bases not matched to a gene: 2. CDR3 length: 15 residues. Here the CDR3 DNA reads TGTGCCAGCAGCTTGGCCGGGACAGGGTCCTACGAGCAGTACTTC. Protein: CASSLAGTGSYEQYF.

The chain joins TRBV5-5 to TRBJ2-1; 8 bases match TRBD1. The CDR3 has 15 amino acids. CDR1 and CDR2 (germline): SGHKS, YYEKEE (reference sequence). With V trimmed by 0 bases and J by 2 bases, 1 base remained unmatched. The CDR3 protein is CASSLGTGTYNEQFF. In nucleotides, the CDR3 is TGTGCCAGCAGCTTGGGGACAGGGACCTACAATGAGCAGTTCTTC.